A single sample gave rise to the 23 T cell receptor beta chains below, sequenced in a study of response to subunit inactivated influenza vaccine. TCRdb ran MiXCR on the RT-PCR reads and lists one entry per CDR3 protein. This table holds roughly 700,000 distinct CDR3 sequences, 15% to 18% found once. Sample: PBMCs from blood, taken about 13 days after vaccination. These receptor sequences come from a man in his fifties who received an inactivated influenza vaccine.

This clonotype came up a few times. The J gene is TRBJ1-2, the V gene TRBV30, with 10 bases lining up with TRBD1. CDR1 is GTSNPN and CDR2 is SVGIG in the germline V gene (reference sequence). This CDR3 comprises 15 residues. The CDR3 region has the DNA TGTGCTTCGCCCGGCGGGACAGGGGCCCCCTATGGCTACACCTTC. Translated: CASPGGTGAPYGYTF. The entire variable domain, with the rest obtained from reference TRBV30 and TRBJ1-2, is as follows: SQTIHQWPATLVQPVGSPLSLECTVEGTSNPNLYWYRQAAGRGLQLLFYSVGIGQISSEVPQNLSASRPQDRQFILSSKKLLLSDSGFYLCASPGGTGAPYGYTFGSGTRLTVV.

The count of this clonotype is one. A much larger clone differs from this one at a single base, so this may be a read error. This rearrangement joins TRBV24-1 to TRBJ2-3; D is unresolved. Trimming removed 8 bases from V and 2 bases from J, with 10 bases in between. The CDR3 is 13 amino acids. CDR1 is KGHDR and CDR2 is SFDVKD in the germline V gene. CDR3: CATKVTITDTQYF. The CDR3 coding sequence is TGTGCCACCAAGGTCACAATCACAGATACGCAGTATTTT.

This sequence joins TRBV12-3 or TRBV12-4 and TRBJ2-5; 7 bases fit TRBD2. This CDR3 spans 14 amino acids. The J segment lost 0 bases and the V segment lost 10 bases, leaving 8 bases of the junction unmatched. The chain's CDR3 is CATRTSGYQETQYF. CDR3 nucleotide sequence: TGTGCCACCCGGACTAGTGGGTACCAAGAGACCCAGTACTTC.

This clonotype has a handful of counts. The chain uses TRBV6-1 and TRBJ2-1; 16 bases are a match to TRBD2. Germline CDR1 is MNHNS and CDR2 is SASEGT. CDR3 length equals 18 residues. The V segment lost 6 bases and the J segment 0 bases; nucleotides outside the gene matches: 5. The CDR3 loop is CASRGLAGGMSSYNEQFF. The CDR3 coding sequence is TGTGCCAGCAGGGGACTAGCGGGAGGGATGAGCTCCTACAATGAGCAGTTCTTC.

This chain uses TRBV7-6 with TRBJ2-7, with 8 positions matching TRBD1. The V gene end was trimmed by 4 bases and the J gene end by 4 bases; junction bases not matched to a gene: 6. Germline lookup yields CDR1 SGHVS and CDR2 FNYEAQ. This CDR3 region has 14 residues. The CDR3 DNA is TGTGCCAGCAGCTCAATCAGGGGGCGATACGAGCAGTACTTC. Translated: CASSSIRGRYEQYF.

The rearrangement joins TRBV5-1 to TRBJ2-2; possibly TRBD1 or TRBD2 for D (5 bases each). The CDR3 is 15 amino acids. Trimming left V 5 bases short and J 4 bases short, with 15 bases between. Per germline, CDR1 SGHRS and CDR2 YFSETQ. In DNA, the CDR3 is TGCGCCAGCAGGGAGGAGGCAGGGAGCACCGGGGAGCTGTTTTTT. Its translation: CASREEAGSTGELFF.

V is TRBV5-1 and J is TRBJ2-7; possible D gene TRBD2, 7 bases. The germline CDR1 and CDR2 sequences are SGHRS and YFSETQ. The CDR3 has 15 residues. V gave up 4 bases and J gave up 1 base, with 15 bases separating them. This CDR3 is CASSRGGGESYEQYF. For the CDR3, the DNA is TGCGCCAGCAGCCGCGGGGGCGGAGAATCCTACGAGCAGTACTTC.

This clonotype was counted ten times or more. This chain links TRBV5-4 with TRBJ2-1; no definite D call. Germline V CDR1 and CDR2: SGHNT, YYREEE (reference sequence). The CDR3 is made up of 15 amino acids. The V and J ends lost 0 bases and 4 bases respectively, with 11 bases between them. The CDR3 DNA reads as TGTGCCAGCAGCTTGGGAAGGGCAGCTTACAATGAGCAGTTCTTC. It specifies CASSLGRAAYNEQFF.

This clonotype was counted only a few times. The chain has TRBV20-1 and TRBJ2-7; TRBD2 agrees at 10 bases. J gave up 5 bases and V 3 bases, and 10 bases lay outside the gene matches. Germline CDR1 is DFQATT and CDR2 is SNEGSKA (reference sequence). This CDR3 spans 15 amino acids. The CDR3 region is CSARLSSGSRHEQYF. CDR3 nucleotides: TGCAGTGCTAGGCTCTCTAGCGGGAGTCGGCACGAGCAGTACTTC.

Written as DNA, the CDR3 is TGCGCCAGCAGCTCTGGGCCCACCGGCCACGAGCAGTACTTC. It yields the protein CASSSGPTGHEQYF. V gene TRBV4-1 combines with J gene TRBJ2-7; no firm D call. Germline-derived CDR1 and CDR2 are MGHRA and YSYEKL. V lost 5 bases and J lost 5, with 16 bases in between. CDR3 length: 14 amino acids.

This clonotype was seen only a few times. The chain employs TRBV20-1 and TRBJ2-5; 9 nucleotides agree with TRBD1. The CDR3 has 14 residues. The germline gives CDR1 DFQATT, CDR2 SNEGSKA (reference sequence). V lost 5 bases, J lost 5 bases, and 9 bases stayed unmatched. The CDR3 is CSASVGQGRETQYF. CDR3 in DNA: TGCAGTGCTTCCGTCGGACAGGGGAGGGAGACCCAGTACTTC.

This clonotype was seen a handful of times. CDR3 residues: CASSLVTSGRYAYEQYF. In DNA form, the CDR3 reads TGTGCCAGCAGCTTGGTGACTAGCGGGAGATATGCCTACGAGCAGTACTTC. V is TRBV5-5 and J is TRBJ2-7; 12 positions agree with TRBD2. The V gene end was trimmed by 0 bases and the J gene end by 2 bases; junction bases not matched to a gene: 6. CDR1 and CDR2 (germline): SGHKS, YYEKEE (reference sequence). CDR3 size: 17 residues. Full variable domain (remainder filled in from reference TRBV5-5 and TRBJ2-7): DAGVTQSPTHLIKTRGQQVTLRCSPISGHKSVSWYQQVLGQGPQFIFQYYEKEERGRGNFPDRFSARQFPNYSSELNVNALLLGDSALYLCASSLVTSGRYAYEQYFGPGTRLTVT.

This clonotype showed up many times. One end of the junction is discordant with germline, which a read error may explain. This sequence joins TRBV12-3 or TRBV12-4 and TRBJ2-7; D unresolved. The CDR3 is 13 residues long. In DNA form, the CDR3 reads TGCGCCAGCAGCTTGGCCACAGCCTACGAGCAGTACTTC. Translation: CASSLATAYEQYF.

This clonotype was observed a handful of times. The chain joins TRBV5-1 to TRBJ1-2; D is undetermined. The CDR3 has 15 residues. CDR1 SGHRS and CDR2 YFSETQ come from the germline V gene. Deletions cut 0 bases from V and 5 bases from J, with 14 bases between. For the CDR3, the DNA is TGCGCCAGCAGCTTGGATCTGGGTACCGGGTATGGCTACACCTTC. The encoded protein is CASSLDLGTGYGYTF. The full variable domain, completed using reference TRBV5-1 and TRBJ1-2, is KAGVTQTPRYLIKTRGQQVTLSCSPISGHRSVSWYQQTPGQGLQFLFEYFSETQRNKGNFPGRFSGRQFSNSRSEMNVSTLELGDSALYLCASSLDLGTGYGYTFGSGTRLTVV.

This clonotype was observed a handful of times. The rearrangement links TRBV7-8 to TRBJ2-7; D is unclear. This CDR3 is built from 13 residues. The germline gives CDR1 SGHVS, CDR2 FQNEAQ. The V and J ends lost 4 bases and 7 bases respectively, with 14 bases between them. The CDR3: CASSSLNFVEQYF. The CDR3, as DNA: TGTGCCAGCAGCTCACTAAATTTCGTAGAGCAGTACTTC.

The rearrangement joins TRBV20-1 to TRBJ1-2, with D hard to call. There are 13 residues in the CDR3. The germline CDR1 and CDR2 sequences are DFQATT and SNEGSKA (reference sequence). V was clipped by 3 bases and J by 2 bases, with 10 bases between them. The DNA for the CDR3 is TGCAGTGCTAGTTCTGGGCAGAACTATGGCTACACCTTC. It specifies CSASSGQNYGYTF.

This chain uses TRBV20-1 with TRBJ2-1, with a weak D call TRBD1 (6 bases). CDR1 and CDR2 (germline): DFQATT, SNEGSKA (reference sequence). Trimming stripped 4 bases from V and 2 bases from J, with 9 bases between. The CDR3 sequence is 13 residues long. CDR3 coding DNA: TGCAGTGCTAACAGGGTTGCCTACAATGAGCAGTTCTTC. This codes for CSANRVAYNEQFF.

This clonotype has a handful of counts. This chain joins TRBV7-9 and TRBJ1-5, with D perhaps matching TRBD1 (5 bases). V was cut by 5 bases and J by 3 bases, with 11 bases left in between. Germline CDR1 is SEHNR and CDR2 is FQNEAQ (reference sequence). The CDR3 loop spans 14 amino acids. The CDR3 region is CASSVGTVNQPQHF. The CDR3 DNA reads TGTGCCAGCAGCGTCGGGACGGTCAATCAGCCCCAGCATTTT.

The rearrangement uses TRBV7-9 and TRBJ1-4; a weak D match, TRBD1 (6 bases). The CDR3 sequence is 17 residues long. V shed 0 bases and J shed 0 bases, with 11 bases lying between them. Germline V gene lookup returns CDR1 SEHNR and CDR2 FQNEAQ (reference sequence). The CDR3 DNA reads as TGTGCCAGCAGCTTAGCCAGGACAGCAGCAACTAATGAAAAACTGTTTTTT. Translated: CASSLARTAATNEKLFF.

The chain is built from TRBV20-1 and TRBJ2-7; 7 positions agree with TRBD1. Looked up from germline, CDR1 is DFQATT and CDR2 is SNEGSKA (reference sequence). V lost 6 bases and J lost 2; bases outside the gene matches: 7. The CDR3 loop spans 13 amino acids. The CDR3 bases are TGCAGTGCAAACACGGGACAGACCTACGAGCAGTACTTC. It encodes CSANTGQTYEQYF.

This clonotype was detected only a few times. This chain joins TRBV20-1 and TRBJ2-2; 10 nucleotides line up with TRBD2. CDR1 is DFQATT, CDR2 SNEGSKA, per germline (reference sequence). With 1 base clipped from V and 5 bases from J, the junction kept 7 bases outside the gene matches. The CDR3 runs 16 residues. The CDR3 region has the DNA TGCAGTGCTAGAGGGCTAGCGGGAGTCAGGACCGGGGAGCTGTTTTTT. As protein: CSARGLAGVRTGELFF.

This clonotype was recorded a few times. V gene TRBV7-2 combines with J gene TRBJ1-1, with 10 bases matching TRBD1. CDR1 is SGHTA and CDR2 is FQGNSA in the germline V gene. The V gene end was trimmed by 3 bases and the J gene end by 1 base; junction bases not matched to a gene: 5. CDR3 length: 16 amino acids. This chain's CDR3 is CASSLRQGARNTEAFF. The CDR3 DNA reads as TGTGCCAGCAGCTTGAGACAGGGGGCTAGGAACACTGAAGCTTTCTTT.

V gene TRBV4-2 combines with J gene TRBJ2-3; D is perhaps TRBD1 or TRBD2 (5 bases each). The CDR3 has 14 residues. V was shortened by 1 base and J by 4 bases, with 9 bases between the two germline ends. In germline, CDR1 is LGHNA, CDR2 YNFKEQ. The DNA of the CDR3 is TGTGCCAGCAGCCAAGGACGGGACCCAGATACGCAGTATTTT. It yields the protein CASSQGRDPDTQYF.